The sequence of this T cell receptor (beta chain) was determined in a study of tumor and adjacent non-tumor tissue in lung cancer. V gave up 0 bases and J gave up 4 bases, with 12 bases separating them. The germline V gene encodes CDR1 DFQATT and CDR2 SNEGSKA (reference sequence). The CDR3 is 15 amino acids. This clonotype occurred a few times. This sample's RNA came from whole unsorted tissue. This non-tumor lung sample came from over 3 cm beyond the tumor edge. TCRbeta libraries were built with three rounds of nested PCR, modified from ARM-PCR. TCRdb re-derived calls from the multiplex PCR reads in MiXCR, one entry per CDR3 protein. Of about 100,000 distinct CDR3 sequences detected, 60% to 80% appear once; the ten largest clones hold roughly 19%.

The sequence was obtained from a man between 25 and 39 years old with non-small cell lung cancer. Sequencing was done on a sample of distant non-tumor lung tissue. The chain employs TRBV20-1 and TRBJ2-2; no firm D call. This chain's CDR3 is CSARDNPRLTGELFF. In DNA form, the CDR3 reads TGCAGTGCTAGAGATAACCCACGACTCACCGGGGAGCTGTTTTTT.